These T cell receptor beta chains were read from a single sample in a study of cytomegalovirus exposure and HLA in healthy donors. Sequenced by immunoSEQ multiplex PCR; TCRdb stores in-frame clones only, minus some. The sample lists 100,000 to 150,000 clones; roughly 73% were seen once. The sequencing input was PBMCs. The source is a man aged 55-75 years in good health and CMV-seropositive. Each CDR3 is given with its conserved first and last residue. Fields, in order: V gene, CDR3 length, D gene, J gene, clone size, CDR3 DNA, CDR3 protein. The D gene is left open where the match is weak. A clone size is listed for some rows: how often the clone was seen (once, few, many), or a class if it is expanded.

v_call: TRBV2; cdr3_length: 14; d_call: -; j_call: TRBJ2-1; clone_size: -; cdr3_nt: TGTGCCAGCAGTGAAGGGGGGGAATTAAATGAGCAGTTCTTC; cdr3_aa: CASSEGGELNEQFF
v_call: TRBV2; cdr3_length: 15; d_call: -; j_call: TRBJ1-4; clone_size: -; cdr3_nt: TGTGCCAGCAGTGAAAATGTTTTGACGGGAGAAAAACTGTTTTTT; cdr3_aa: CASSENVLTGEKLFF
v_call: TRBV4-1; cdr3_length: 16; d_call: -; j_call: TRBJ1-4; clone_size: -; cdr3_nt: TGCGCCAGCAGCCAACATAACGGTCTGACTAATGAAAAACTGTTTTTT; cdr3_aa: CASSQHNGLTNEKLFF
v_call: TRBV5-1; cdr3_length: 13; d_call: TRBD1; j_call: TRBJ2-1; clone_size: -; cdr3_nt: TGCGCCAGCAGCTTGGAAGGGGGCGGGGAGCAGTTCTTC; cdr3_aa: CASSLEGGGEQFF
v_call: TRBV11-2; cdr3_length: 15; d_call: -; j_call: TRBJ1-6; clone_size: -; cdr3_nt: TGTGCCAGCAGCTTAGTGGGGGGTAGTAATTCACCCCTCCACTTT; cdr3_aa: CASSLVGGSNSPLHF
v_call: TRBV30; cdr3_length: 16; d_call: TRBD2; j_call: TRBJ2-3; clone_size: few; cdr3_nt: TGTGCCTGGAGTGTCGGCAGCGGGGCTAGCACAGATACGCAGTATTTT; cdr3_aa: CAWSVGSGASTDTQYF
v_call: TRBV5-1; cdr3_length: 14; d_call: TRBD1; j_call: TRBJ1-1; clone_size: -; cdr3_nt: TGCGCCAGCAGCTTGGAGGGACAGGCGCGGGTAGCTTTCTTT; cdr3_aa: CASSLEGQARVAFF
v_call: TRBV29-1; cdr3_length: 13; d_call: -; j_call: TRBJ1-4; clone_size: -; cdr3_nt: TGCAGCGCGGAGGGCAGTAATAATGAAAAACTGTTTTTT; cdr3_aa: CSAEGSNNEKLFF
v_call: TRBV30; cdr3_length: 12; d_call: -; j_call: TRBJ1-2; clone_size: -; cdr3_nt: TGTGCCTGGAGCCCCCTTAACTATGGCTACACCTTC; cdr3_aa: CAWSPLNYGYTF
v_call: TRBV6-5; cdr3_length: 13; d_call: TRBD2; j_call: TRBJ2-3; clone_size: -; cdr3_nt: TGTGCCAGTAAGCGGGGTTACACAGATACGCAGTATTTT; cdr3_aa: CASKRGYTDTQYF
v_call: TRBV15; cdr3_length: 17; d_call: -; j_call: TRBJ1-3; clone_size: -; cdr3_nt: TGTGCCACCAGCAGAAACAGGCTGGCCCTTGGTGGAAACACCATATATTTT; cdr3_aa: CATSRNRLALGGNTIYF
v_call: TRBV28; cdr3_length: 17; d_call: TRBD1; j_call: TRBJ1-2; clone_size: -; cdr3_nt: TGTGCCAGCAGTCAACCGGGACAGGGGGTCTCTAACTATGGCTACACCTTC; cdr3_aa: CASSQPGQGVSNYGYTF
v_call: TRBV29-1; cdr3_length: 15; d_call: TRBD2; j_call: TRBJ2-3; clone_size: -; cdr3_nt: TGCAGCGTTCCGGGGCAGGGAGGGGTCACAGATACGCAGTATTTT; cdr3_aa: CSVPGQGGVTDTQYF
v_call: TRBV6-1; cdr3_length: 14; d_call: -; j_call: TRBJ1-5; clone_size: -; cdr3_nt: TGTGCCAGCAGTTCCCGGGAGGTTGATCAGCCCCAGCATTTT; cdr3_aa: CASSSREVDQPQHF
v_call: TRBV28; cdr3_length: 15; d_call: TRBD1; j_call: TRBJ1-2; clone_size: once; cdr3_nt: TGTGCCAGCGGAGGAGCAGGGGGTGTTTACTATGGCTACACCTTC; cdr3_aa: CASGGAGGVYYGYTF
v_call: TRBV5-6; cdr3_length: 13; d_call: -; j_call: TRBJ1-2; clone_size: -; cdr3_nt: TGTGCCAGCAGCTTTTCACAGAGCTATGGCTACACCTTC; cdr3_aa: CASSFSQSYGYTF
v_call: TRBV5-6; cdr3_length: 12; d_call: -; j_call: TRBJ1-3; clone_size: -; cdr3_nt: TGTGCCAGCAGCACAGGACAGAACACCATATATTTT; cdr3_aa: CASSTGQNTIYF
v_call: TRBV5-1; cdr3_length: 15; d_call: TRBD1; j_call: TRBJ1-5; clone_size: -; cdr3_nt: TGCGCCAGTTCAGCAGAGGGACAGCTCAATCAGCCCCAGCATTTT; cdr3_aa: CASSAEGQLNQPQHF
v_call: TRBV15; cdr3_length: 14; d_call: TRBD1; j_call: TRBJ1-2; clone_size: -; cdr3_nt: TGTGCCACCAGCAGACCAGACAGGGTGAGTGGCTACACCTTC; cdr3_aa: CATSRPDRVSGYTF
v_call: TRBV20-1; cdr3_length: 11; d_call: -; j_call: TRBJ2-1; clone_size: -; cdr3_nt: TGCAGTGCCCCCCAGCGGAATGAGCAGTTCTTC; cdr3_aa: CSAPQRNEQFF
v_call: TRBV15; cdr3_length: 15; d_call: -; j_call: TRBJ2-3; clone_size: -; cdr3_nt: TGTGCCACCAGCAGAGACAGGGGAAAGACAGATACGCAGTATTTT; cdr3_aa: CATSRDRGKTDTQYF
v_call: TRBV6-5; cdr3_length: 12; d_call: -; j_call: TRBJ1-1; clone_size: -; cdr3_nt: TGTGCCAGCAGCGAGGCATACGGTGAAGCTTTCTTT; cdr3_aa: CASSEAYGEAFF
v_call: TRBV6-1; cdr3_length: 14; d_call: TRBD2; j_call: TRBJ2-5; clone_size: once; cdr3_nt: TGTGCCAGCAGCGAAGGGACTAGTCAAGAGACCCAGTACTTC; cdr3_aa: CASSEGTSQETQYF
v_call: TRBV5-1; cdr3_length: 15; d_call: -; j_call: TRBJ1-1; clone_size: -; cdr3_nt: TGCGCCAGCAGCTTGGTTGGGGGCTCGAACACTGAAGCTTTCTTT; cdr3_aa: CASSLVGGSNTEAFF
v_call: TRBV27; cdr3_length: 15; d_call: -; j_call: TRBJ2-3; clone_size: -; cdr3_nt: TGTGCCAGCAGTTTAAAGCGGCCCAGCACAGATACGCAGTATTTT; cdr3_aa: CASSLKRPSTDTQYF
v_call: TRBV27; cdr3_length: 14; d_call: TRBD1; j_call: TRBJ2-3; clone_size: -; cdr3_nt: TGTGCCAGCAGTTACCCGGGACAGGCAGATACGCAGTATTTT; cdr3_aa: CASSYPGQADTQYF
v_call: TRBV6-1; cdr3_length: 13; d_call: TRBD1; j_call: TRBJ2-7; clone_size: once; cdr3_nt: TGTGCCATCATATGGACAGGGCTGGACGAGCAGTACTTC; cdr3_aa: CAIIWTGLDEQYF
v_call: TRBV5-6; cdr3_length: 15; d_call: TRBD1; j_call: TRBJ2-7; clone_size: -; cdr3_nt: TGTGCCAGCAGCTCCTCCCCGACGGGGACAGACGAGCAGTACTTC; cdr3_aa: CASSSSPTGTDEQYF
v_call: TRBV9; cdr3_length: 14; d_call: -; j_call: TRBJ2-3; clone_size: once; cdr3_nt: TGTGCCAGCAGCGACCCCAGGGTTCCAGATACGCAGTATTTT; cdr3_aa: CASSDPRVPDTQYF
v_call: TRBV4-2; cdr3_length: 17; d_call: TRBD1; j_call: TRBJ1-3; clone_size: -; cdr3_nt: TGTGCCAGCAGCCTACTGACAGGGCTGGCCTCTGGAAACACCATATATTTT; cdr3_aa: CASSLLTGLASGNTIYF
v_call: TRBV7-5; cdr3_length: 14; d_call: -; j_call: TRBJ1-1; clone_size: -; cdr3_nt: TGTGCCAGAAGCTCCAGGGTAGAGGCCACTGAAGCTTTCTTT; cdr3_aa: CARSSRVEATEAFF
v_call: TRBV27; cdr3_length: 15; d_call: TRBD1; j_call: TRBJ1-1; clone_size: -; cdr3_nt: TGTGCCAGCAGTTCCACCGGGACAGGGCCCACTGAAGCTTTCTTT; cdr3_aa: CASSSTGTGPTEAFF
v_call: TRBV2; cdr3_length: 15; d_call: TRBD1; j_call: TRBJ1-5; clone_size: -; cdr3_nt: TGTGCCAGCAGTGTTGACAGGGCATGGGATCAGCCCCAGCATTTT; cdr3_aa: CASSVDRAWDQPQHF
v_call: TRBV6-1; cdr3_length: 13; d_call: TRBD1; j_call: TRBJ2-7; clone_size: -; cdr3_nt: TGTGCCACCTCAGGGGGAACCGCCTACGAGCAGTACTTC; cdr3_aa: CATSGGTAYEQYF